Shown below are 10 T cell receptor beta chains from a single sample sequenced in a study of Ad26.COV2.S vaccination and SARS-CoV-2 variants. Stated treatment: over 15 received Ad26.COV2.S at low or high dose, single or two shots; 5 received placebo; per-sample allocation not given. It was on day 63 after the first vaccine or placebo injection that samples were taken. Generated by immunoSEQ multiplex PCR, the TCRdb table keeps only in-frame clones and is missing some. The sample contains 400,000 to 450,000 clones, over 80% of which appear only once. Sequences were derived from peripheral blood, sampled in a trial of Ad26.COV2.S vaccine versus placebo. These receptors were collected from a person between 18 and 65 years old who received the Ad26.COV2.S COVID-19 vaccine or a placebo.

In DNA form, the CDR3 reads TGCGCCAGCAGCGGACAGACTGGTCGCAATCAGCCCCAGCATTTT. It encodes CASSGQTGRNQPQHF. The V call is TRBV4-1, the J call TRBJ1-5; D is perhaps TRBD1 (6 bases). V lost 5 bases, J lost 2 bases, and 13 bases lay in between. This CDR3 is 15 amino acids long. CDR1 is MGHRA and CDR2 is YSYEKL in the germline V gene.

V gene TRBV11-3 combines with J gene TRBJ2-6; no clear D. Germline V CDR1 and CDR2: SGHNT, YENEEA. V dropped 1 base and J dropped 0 bases, with 4 bases sitting between them. The CDR3 sequence is 15 residues long. The CDR3 spells CASSLGGSGANVLTF. In DNA, the CDR3 is TGTGCCAGCAGCTTAGGCGGCTCTGGGGCCAACGTCCTGACTTTC.

The chain uses TRBV18 and TRBJ1-4, with D possibly matching TRBD1 (5 bases). This CDR3 region has 13 residues. CDR1 and CDR2 (germline): KGHSH, LQKENI. Between the trimmed V and J ends, which lost 6 bases and 7 bases, there was a span of 12 bases. Here the CDR3 reads CASSSGLGEKLFF. CDR3 bases: TGTGCCAGCTCGTCAGGGTTGGGTGAAAAACTGTTTTTT.

CDR3 loop: CASSLGRGTGNSPLHF. The CDR3 region has the DNA TGTGCCAGCAGCTTAGGTAGGGGGACAGGGAATTCACCCCTCCACTTT. The V call is TRBV7-2, the J call TRBJ1-6; 9 nucleotides agree with TRBD1. The CDR3 sequence is 16 residues long. CDR1 and CDR2 (germline): SGHTA, FQGNSA. V lost 1 base, J lost 7 bases, and 5 bases stayed unmatched.

The chain links TRBV15 to TRBJ2-3, with 11 bases aligning to TRBD2. Germline lookup yields CDR1 LNHNV and CDR2 YYDKDF (reference sequence). J gave up 6 bases and V 1 base, and 6 bases lay outside the gene matches. This CDR3 has 16 amino acids. DNA of the CDR3: TGTGCCACCAGCAGAGTTAGCGGGGGGGCGAACGATACGCAGTATTTT. This gives the protein CATSRVSGGANDTQYF.

V usage is TRBV5-5 and J usage is TRBJ1-1; D might be TRBD1 (6 bases). The length of the CDR3 is 16 residues. From germline, CDR1 is SGHKS and CDR2 YYEKEE (reference sequence). V lost 0 bases, J lost 0 bases, and 12 bases lay in between. The CDR3 loop reads CASSLVIGTLNTEAFF. Written as DNA, the CDR3 is TGTGCCAGCAGCTTGGTGATAGGGACATTGAACACTGAAGCTTTCTTT.

The chain has TRBV11-3 and TRBJ2-5; D remains ambiguous. The V end lost 4 bases, the J end lost 4 bases, and 10 bases lay between the germline ends. The CDR3 loop spans 13 amino acids. In germline, CDR1 is SGHNT, CDR2 YENEEA. The CDR3 spells CASSSRWGETQYF. The CDR3 nucleotides read TGTGCCAGCAGCTCGAGGTGGGGAGAGACCCAGTACTTC.

The V call is TRBV27, the J call TRBJ1-4; perhaps TRBD1 as D (6 bases). The CDR3 runs to 15 residues. The V gene lost 3 bases and the J gene lost 4 bases, with 12 bases spanning the gap. Germline V gene lookup returns CDR1 MNHEY and CDR2 SMNVEV (reference sequence). The CDR3 coding sequence is TGTGCCAGCAGTTTTTTAGGACAGCTTAATGAAAAACTGTTTTTT. Protein: CASSFLGQLNEKLFF.

The chain links TRBV6-6 to TRBJ2-5, with no clear D. The CDR3 extends over 14 amino acids. The V end lost 6 bases, the J end lost 4 bases, and 15 bases lay between the germline ends. In germline, CDR1 is MNHNY, CDR2 SVGAGI (reference sequence). The CDR3 DNA follows: TGTGCCAGCAGAACAACCCCCGACGTAGAGACCCAGTACTTC. Amino acid sequence: CASRTTPDVETQYF.

This clone was counted once. The chain joins TRBV7-2 to TRBJ2-3; unclear D gene. Germline V gene lookup returns CDR1 SGHTA and CDR2 FQGNSA. Trimming removed 3 bases at V and 3 bases at J, with 7 bases between. The CDR3 is 13 amino acids. The CDR3, as DNA: TGTGCCAGCAGCTTTAGCAGTACAGATACGCAGTATTTT. It encodes CASSFSSTDTQYF.